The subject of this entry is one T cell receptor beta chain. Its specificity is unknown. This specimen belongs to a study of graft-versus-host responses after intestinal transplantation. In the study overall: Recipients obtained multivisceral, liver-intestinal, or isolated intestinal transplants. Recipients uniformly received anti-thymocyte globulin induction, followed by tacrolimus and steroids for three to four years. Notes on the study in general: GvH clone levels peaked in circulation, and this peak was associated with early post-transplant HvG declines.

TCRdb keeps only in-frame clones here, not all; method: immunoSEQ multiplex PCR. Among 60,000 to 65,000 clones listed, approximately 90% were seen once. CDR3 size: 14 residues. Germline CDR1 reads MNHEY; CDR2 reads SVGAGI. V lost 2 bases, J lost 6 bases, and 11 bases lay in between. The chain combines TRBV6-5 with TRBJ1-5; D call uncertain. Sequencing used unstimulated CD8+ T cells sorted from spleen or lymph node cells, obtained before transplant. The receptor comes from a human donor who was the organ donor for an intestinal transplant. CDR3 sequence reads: CASSYGPAGQPQHF. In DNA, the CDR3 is TGTGCCAGCAGTTACGGCCCCGCAGGTCAGCCCCAGCATTTT.